Below, one T cell receptor (beta chain) is given with its context. Its cognate antigen is unknown. These data belong to a study of CD8+CD57+ T cells in acquired aplastic anemia. As for the study in general: Across the sorted CD4+ and CD8+ cells, DNA amounts averaged 3.2 ug.

Profiles of TCR beta VDJ and CDR3 were generated from a genomic DNA template. MiXCR was run by TCRdb on the reads, yielding one entry per CDR3 protein. The sample lists around 200,000 distinct CDR3 sequences, approximately 51% occurring once. Trimming shortened V by 0 bases and J by 3 bases, and 15 bases separated the two germline ends. The germline V gene encodes CDR1 LNHNV and CDR2 YYDKDF (reference sequence). The CDR3 is made up of 16 amino acids. By flow cytometry, patients selected for sequencing had shown an expansion of CD8+CD57+ cells. Severe acquired aplastic anemia was diagnosed in all patients. Study-wide findings and caveats: Sharing between patients and controls was observed for about 27 CD8+ CDR3 sequences.

The sequencing sample was made of sorted CD4+, CD8+, or CD8+CD57+ T cells (not recorded which) from PBMCs. V and J are TRBV15 and TRBJ2-7; D is possibly TRBD2 (6 bases). This clonotype was obtained from a human donor with aplastic anemia. In DNA, the CDR3 is TGTGCCACCAGCAGAGAACCCCACCGGGGGAACTACGAGCAGTACTTC. It is translated as CATSREPHRGNYEQYF.